This is a list of T cell receptor beta chains from one sample in a study of blood T cell repertoires in COVID-19. TCRdb keeps only in-frame clones here, not all; method: immunoSEQ multiplex PCR. This sample has roughly 300,000 clones; over 75% occur once, and the top ten carry 7.8%. The material sequenced was peripheral blood. These receptor sequences come from a woman in her fifties or sixties who had recovered from COVID-19. The CDR3 runs from the conserved cysteine through the conserved F or W. D genes are given only for firm matches. The size field is filled for only some rows; it gives once, few, many or a size class.

CDR3aa	CDR3nt	v_gene	j_gene	abundance	d_gene
CASGANRRNTEAFF	TGCGCCAGCGGGGCGAATAGGAGGAACACTGAAGCTTTCTTT	TRBV10-2	TRBJ1-1	NA	NA
CASSSSGGGNQPQHF	TGTGCCAGCAGTTCCTCGGGGGGAGGGAATCAGCCCCAGCATTTT	TRBV28	TRBJ1-5	NA	NA
CASSQDRLTADYGYTF	TGCGCCAGCAGCCAAGATAGGTTGACAGCTGATTATGGCTACACCTTC	TRBV4-3	TRBJ1-2	NA	NA
CASRRGGNTGELFF	TGTGCCAGCAGACGGGGTGGGAACACCGGGGAGCTGTTTTTT	TRBV25-1	TRBJ2-2	NA	NA
CAISDRQGETEAFF	TGTGCCATCAGTGATCGACAGGGTGAGACTGAAGCTTTCTTT	TRBV10-3	TRBJ1-1	NA	TRBD1
CASSSLGQRVPYEQYF	TGTGCCAGCAGCTCCCTGGGACAGCGGGTCCCCTACGAGCAGTACTTC	TRBV5-6	TRBJ2-7	few	NA
CASSSYGLSGNQPQHF	TGTGCCAGCAGTTCCTATGGACTTTCTGGCAATCAGCCCCAGCATTTT	TRBV28	TRBJ1-5	NA	NA
CSVGRGGLKTQYF	TGCAGCGTTGGGCGGGGGGGCTTGAAGACCCAGTACTTC	TRBV29-1	TRBJ2-5	NA	TRBD2
CASRAWAWEPGENTQYF	TGTGCCAGCAGAGCGTGGGCGTGGGAACCCGGGGAAAATACGCAGTATTTT	TRBV19	TRBJ2-3	NA	NA
CATGTGVNYGYTF	TGTGCCACGGGGACAGGGGTGAACTATGGCTACACCTTC	TRBV10-3	TRBJ1-2	NA	TRBD1
CASRRTGEGKLFF	TGTGCCAGCCGGAGGACAGGGGAAGGGAAACTGTTTTTT	TRBV27	TRBJ1-4	NA	TRBD1
CASSLGAKAYEQYF	TGTGCCAGCAGCTTGGGGGCGAAAGCCTACGAGCAGTACTTC	TRBV5-4	TRBJ2-7	NA	NA
CASTDRGGGYTF	TGTGCCAGCACCGACAGGGGAGGGGGCTACACCTTC	TRBV27	TRBJ1-2	NA	TRBD1
CASSEIVVPAYEQYF	TGTGCCAGCAGTGAAATAGTAGTCCCTGCCTACGAGCAGTACTTC	TRBV6-1	TRBJ2-7	once	NA
CASSLVTGDWREFGQYF	TGTGCCAGCAGTTTAGTGACAGGGGATTGGCGGGAGTTCGGGCAGTACTTC	TRBV28	TRBJ2-7	NA	NA
CASSVGLEETQYF	TGTGCCAGCAGCGTAGGACTAGAAGAGACCCAGTACTTC	TRBV9	TRBJ2-5	NA	NA
CASSTYRGRHDGELFF	TGTGCCAGCAGCACCTACAGGGGGAGACACGACGGGGAGCTGTTTTTT	TRBV7-8	TRBJ2-2	NA	TRBD1
CASSQDLGPNVRGRVYEQYF	TGTGCCAGCAGCCAAGACTTGGGCCCGAATGTCAGGGGAAGGGTCTACGAGCAGTACTTC	TRBV3-1/TRBV3-2	TRBJ2-7	NA	NA
CASIKPGQSYEQYF	TGTGCCAGCATTAAGCCGGGACAGTCCTACGAGCAGTACTTC	TRBV28	TRBJ2-7	once	TRBD1
CASSLGIQINTEAFF	TGTGCCAGCAGCTTAGGGATACAGATTAACACTGAAGCTTTCTTT	TRBV11-2	TRBJ1-1	NA	NA
CASSEGANTEAFF	TGTGCCAGCAGTGAGGGCGCGAACACTGAAGCTTTCTTT	TRBV2	TRBJ1-1	NA	NA
CASSYGTSGDTDTQYF	TGCGCCAGCAGCTACGGGACTAGCGGGGACACAGATACGCAGTATTTT	TRBV5-1	TRBJ2-3	NA	TRBD2
CASSLINIDRDIGNEQYF	TGTGCCAGCAGCCTTATTAACATAGATCGGGACATCGGCAACGAGCAGTACTTC	TRBV21-1	TRBJ2-7	NA	NA
CASDRGGTYEQYF	TGCGCCAGCGACAGGGGTGGGACCTACGAGCAGTACTTC	TRBV5-1	TRBJ2-7	NA	TRBD1